This T cell receptor (beta chain) was recorded in a study of T cell changes during pregnancy in multiple sclerosis. This clone counts as medium-sized (0.01 to 0.1%). CDR1 SGHRS and CDR2 YFSETQ come from the germline V gene. The CDR3 runs 14 residues. J was trimmed by 4 bases and V by 4 bases; bases with no gene match: 5. Only in-frame clones appear in the TCRdb table, and some are missing; sequencing was by immunoSEQ multiplex PCR. In the table there are roughly 40,000 clones, about 91% of which are singletons. The TCR originated in a female donor with multiple sclerosis, enrolled in a pregnancy study. The sequencing used CD4+ T cells from peripheral blood mononuclear cells, collected before pregnancy. The chain links TRBV5-1 to TRBJ2-3; 8 nucleotides match TRBD1. The CDR3 here is CASSQDRVPDTQYF. The CDR3 DNA reads TGCGCCAGCAGCCAGGACAGGGTTCCAGATACGCAGTATTTT.